The rows below give T cell receptor beta chains drawn from one sample of a study of T cell responses to AZD1222 COVID-19 vaccine. Only in-frame clones appear in the TCRdb table, and some are missing; sequencing was by immunoSEQ multiplex PCR. The sample has approximately 100,000 clones, roughly 90% seen once. The sample here was peripheral blood, taken on day 0 of AZD1222 vaccination. The receptors originated from an adult in good health. Each CDR3 is given with its conserved first and last residue. The order of the fields is clone size, J gene, V gene, D gene, CDR3 protein, CDR3 DNA. A D gene is named only where the DNA matches it firmly. The size entry is marked missing in some rows and otherwise reads once, few, many or a size class.

clone_size: once; j_call: TRBJ1-1; v_call: TRBV28; d_call: TRBD1; cdr3_aa: CASTLDRAEAFF; cdr3_nt: TGTGCCAGCACCTTGGACAGGGCAGAAGCTTTCTTT
clone_size: -; j_call: TRBJ2-7; v_call: TRBV19; d_call: -; cdr3_aa: CASSIREMGYEQYF; cdr3_nt: TGTGCCAGTAGTATACGGGAGATGGGATACGAGCAGTACTTC
clone_size: once; j_call: TRBJ2-5; v_call: TRBV7-2; d_call: -; cdr3_aa: CASSLRAPTAETQYF; cdr3_nt: TGTGCCAGCAGCTTGCGGGCACCAACAGCGGAGACCCAGTACTTC
clone_size: once; j_call: TRBJ1-2; v_call: TRBV30; d_call: -; cdr3_aa: CAWSEDTEYYGYTF; cdr3_nt: TGTGCCTGGAGTGAGGACACGGAATACTATGGCTACACCTTC
clone_size: -; j_call: TRBJ2-7; v_call: TRBV7-9; d_call: TRBD1; cdr3_aa: CASSLSQGAYEQYF; cdr3_nt: TGTGCCAGCAGCTTAAGTCAGGGGGCCTACGAGCAGTACTTC
clone_size: -; j_call: TRBJ1-5; v_call: TRBV12-3/TRBV12-4; d_call: -; cdr3_aa: CAGGKYNQPQHF; cdr3_nt: TGTGCTGGAGGGAAGTACAATCAGCCCCAGCATTTT
clone_size: once; j_call: TRBJ2-3; v_call: TRBV18; d_call: -; cdr3_aa: CASTDSLETDTQYF; cdr3_nt: TGTGCCAGCACGGACAGTCTGGAAACAGATACGCAGTATTTT
clone_size: -; j_call: TRBJ1-2; v_call: TRBV24-1; d_call: TRBD1; cdr3_aa: CATSDSDRIHGYTF; cdr3_nt: TGTGCCACCAGTGATTCGGACAGGATCCATGGCTACACCTTC
clone_size: once; j_call: TRBJ1-1; v_call: TRBV29-1; d_call: -; cdr3_aa: CSARRAGRFTEAFF; cdr3_nt: TGCAGCGCAAGGAGGGCAGGGAGGTTCACTGAAGCTTTCTTT
clone_size: -; j_call: TRBJ2-1; v_call: TRBV7-2; d_call: -; cdr3_aa: CASSLGRGGGNEQFF; cdr3_nt: TGTGCCAGCAGCTTAGGGAGGGGCGGAGGAAATGAGCAGTTCTTC
clone_size: -; j_call: TRBJ1-6; v_call: TRBV27; d_call: -; cdr3_aa: CASSPTGHNSPLHF; cdr3_nt: TGTGCCAGCAGCCCGACAGGCCATAATTCACCCCTCCACTTT
clone_size: -; j_call: TRBJ2-7; v_call: TRBV4-1; d_call: -; cdr3_aa: CASSQEGVSYEQYF; cdr3_nt: TGCGCCAGCAGCCAAGAAGGCGTCTCCTACGAGCAGTACTTC
clone_size: -; j_call: TRBJ1-5; v_call: TRBV7-2; d_call: -; cdr3_aa: CASRREYNQPQHF; cdr3_nt: TGTGCCAGCAGGCGGGAGTACAATCAGCCCCAGCATTTT
clone_size: -; j_call: TRBJ2-7; v_call: TRBV28; d_call: -; cdr3_aa: CASSLGSYEQYF; cdr3_nt: TGTGCCAGCAGTCTGGGGTCCTACGAGCAGTACTTC
clone_size: -; j_call: TRBJ2-3; v_call: TRBV7-8; d_call: TRBD2; cdr3_aa: CASSLVHGGADTQYF; cdr3_nt: TGTGCCAGCAGCTTAGTGCATGGGGGGGCAGATACGCAGTATTTT
clone_size: -; j_call: TRBJ2-2; v_call: TRBV3-1/TRBV3-2; d_call: TRBD2; cdr3_aa: CASSQGTSGSRTGELFF; cdr3_nt: TGTGCCAGCAGCCAAGGGACTAGCGGGAGTAGAACCGGGGAGCTGTTTTTT
clone_size: -; j_call: TRBJ1-2; v_call: TRBV5-4; d_call: -; cdr3_aa: CASRRSGGTPIGYTF; cdr3_nt: TGTGCCAGCAGACGTAGCGGGGGGACCCCTATCGGCTACACCTTC
clone_size: -; j_call: TRBJ2-4; v_call: TRBV20-1; d_call: -; cdr3_aa: CSAFSGQGQYF; cdr3_nt: TGCAGTGCTTTTTCAGGTCAGGGGCAGTACTTC
clone_size: -; j_call: TRBJ2-5; v_call: TRBV3-1/TRBV3-2; d_call: -; cdr3_aa: CASSQEAPGSSPKETQYF; cdr3_nt: TGTGCCAGCAGCCAAGAGGCCCCGGGTAGTAGCCCCAAAGAGACCCAGTACTTC
clone_size: -; j_call: TRBJ1-1; v_call: TRBV19; d_call: -; cdr3_aa: CATLGTEAFF; cdr3_nt: TGTGCCACACTGGGCACTGAAGCTTTCTTT
clone_size: once; j_call: TRBJ2-1; v_call: TRBV6-2/TRBV6-3; d_call: TRBD2; cdr3_aa: CASSYGTSGRVYNEQFF; cdr3_nt: TGTGCCAGCAGTTATGGGACTAGCGGGAGGGTCTACAATGAGCAGTTCTTC
clone_size: -; j_call: TRBJ2-1; v_call: TRBV7-8; d_call: TRBD1; cdr3_aa: CASRRDRGRNEQFF; cdr3_nt: TGTGCCAGCCGGAGGGACAGGGGACGCAATGAGCAGTTCTTC
clone_size: -; j_call: TRBJ2-1; v_call: TRBV24-1; d_call: TRBD1; cdr3_aa: CATSDRTGGNEQFF; cdr3_nt: TGTGCCACCAGTGACCGGACAGGGGGAAATGAGCAGTTCTTC
clone_size: once; j_call: TRBJ2-1; v_call: TRBV28; d_call: -; cdr3_aa: CASKTSSYNEQFF; cdr3_nt: TGTGCCAGCAAAACGAGCTCCTACAATGAGCAGTTCTTC
clone_size: -; j_call: TRBJ1-1; v_call: TRBV19; d_call: TRBD1; cdr3_aa: CASSRSTGVGNTEAFF; cdr3_nt: TGTGCCAGTAGTAGGTCTACAGGGGTCGGGAACACTGAAGCTTTCTTT
clone_size: -; j_call: TRBJ2-7; v_call: TRBV28; d_call: TRBD2; cdr3_aa: CASSFGPWASGVYEQYF; cdr3_nt: TGTGCCAGCAGTTTTGGCCCCTGGGCTAGCGGGGTCTACGAGCAGTACTTC
clone_size: -; j_call: TRBJ2-5; v_call: TRBV14; d_call: -; cdr3_aa: CASKRSGVRETQYF; cdr3_nt: TGTGCCAGCAAACGTTCAGGGGTCCGTGAGACCCAGTACTTC
clone_size: -; j_call: TRBJ1-1; v_call: TRBV7-8; d_call: -; cdr3_aa: CACSSTAGLDLSSTEAFF; cdr3_nt: TGTGCCTGCTCGTCAACGGCAGGGCTGGATCTGAGTTCCACTGAAGCTTTCTTT
clone_size: once; j_call: TRBJ2-2; v_call: TRBV11-2; d_call: -; cdr3_aa: CASSLLQAGTGELFF; cdr3_nt: TGTGCCAGCAGCTTATTACAGGCGGGGACCGGGGAGCTGTTTTTT
clone_size: -; j_call: TRBJ1-1; v_call: TRBV30; d_call: -; cdr3_aa: CAWSVGAEAFF; cdr3_nt: TGTGCCTGGAGTGTGGGAGCTGAAGCTTTCTTT
clone_size: -; j_call: TRBJ1-1; v_call: TRBV6-4; d_call: -; cdr3_aa: CASSLYMNTEAFF; cdr3_nt: TGTGCCAGCAGTCTCTATATGAACACTGAAGCTTTCTTT
clone_size: -; j_call: TRBJ1-1; v_call: TRBV14; d_call: -; cdr3_aa: CASSRKMGGTEAFF; cdr3_nt: TGTGCCAGCAGCCGCAAGATGGGTGGCACTGAAGCTTTCTTT
clone_size: -; j_call: TRBJ1-6; v_call: TRBV10-3; d_call: TRBD1; cdr3_aa: CAISERNRGWDNSPLHF; cdr3_nt: TGTGCCATCAGCGAAAGAAACAGGGGATGGGATAATTCACCCCTCCACTTT
clone_size: -; j_call: TRBJ1-2; v_call: TRBV5-6; d_call: -; cdr3_aa: CASSLSRRKQGGYTF; cdr3_nt: TGTGCCAGCAGCTTGTCGAGAAGAAAACAGGGTGGCTACACCTTC
clone_size: -; j_call: TRBJ2-3; v_call: TRBV9; d_call: -; cdr3_aa: CASSLGASSSTDTQYF; cdr3_nt: TGTGCCAGCAGCTTGGGGGCATCAAGTAGCACAGATACGCAGTATTTT
clone_size: -; j_call: TRBJ2-5; v_call: TRBV7-2; d_call: TRBD2; cdr3_aa: CASSLGGLAETQYF; cdr3_nt: TGTGCCAGCAGCTTAGGGGGACTAGCTGAGACCCAGTACTTC
clone_size: -; j_call: TRBJ1-1; v_call: TRBV12-5; d_call: -; cdr3_aa: CASGPPWLINTEAFF; cdr3_nt: TGTGCTAGTGGTCCCCCCTGGTTAATAAACACTGAAGCTTTCTTT
clone_size: once; j_call: TRBJ1-4; v_call: TRBV2; d_call: TRBD1; cdr3_aa: CASSPQGGLPNEKLFF; cdr3_nt: TGTGCCAGCAGTCCCCAGGGGGGCCTTCCAAATGAAAAACTGTTTTTT
clone_size: once; j_call: TRBJ2-2; v_call: TRBV2; d_call: TRBD2; cdr3_aa: CASRSLAGGELFF; cdr3_nt: TGTGCCAGCAGAAGTCTAGCGGGCGGGGAGCTGTTTTTT
clone_size: -; j_call: TRBJ1-6; v_call: TRBV6-6; d_call: -; cdr3_aa: CASSYEVSYNSPLHF; cdr3_nt: TGTGCCAGCAGTTATGAGGTATCCTATAATTCACCCCTCCACTTT
clone_size: -; j_call: TRBJ1-5; v_call: TRBV27; d_call: -; cdr3_aa: CASRLYQNQPQHF; cdr3_nt: TGTGCCAGCAGACTGTACCAGAATCAGCCCCAGCATTTT
clone_size: -; j_call: TRBJ2-1; v_call: TRBV11-3; d_call: -; cdr3_aa: CASSLDLGRGIYNEQFF; cdr3_nt: TGTGCCAGCAGCTTAGATCTCGGCAGGGGCATCTACAATGAGCAGTTCTTC
clone_size: -; j_call: TRBJ2-3; v_call: TRBV15; d_call: -; cdr3_aa: CATSRLWANTDTQYF; cdr3_nt: TGTGCCACCAGCAGACTATGGGCGAACACAGATACGCAGTATTTT
clone_size: -; j_call: TRBJ1-4; v_call: TRBV28; d_call: TRBD1; cdr3_aa: CASSLPGQGTNEKLFF; cdr3_nt: TGTGCCAGCAGTCTTCCGGGACAGGGCACTAATGAAAAACTGTTTTTT
clone_size: -; j_call: TRBJ1-4; v_call: TRBV9; d_call: TRBD1; cdr3_aa: CASSTRSGQGGNEKLFF; cdr3_nt: TGTGCCAGCAGCACGAGATCAGGGCAGGGGGGTAATGAAAAACTGTTTTTT